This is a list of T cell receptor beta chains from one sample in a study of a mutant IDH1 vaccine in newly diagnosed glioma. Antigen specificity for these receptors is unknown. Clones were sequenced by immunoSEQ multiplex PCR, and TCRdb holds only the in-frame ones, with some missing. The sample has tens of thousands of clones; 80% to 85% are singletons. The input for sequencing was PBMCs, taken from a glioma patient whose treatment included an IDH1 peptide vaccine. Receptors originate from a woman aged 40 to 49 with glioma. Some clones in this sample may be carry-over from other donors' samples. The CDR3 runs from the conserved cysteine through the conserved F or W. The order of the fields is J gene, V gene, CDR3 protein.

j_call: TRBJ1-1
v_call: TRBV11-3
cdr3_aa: CASSHRGQSEAFF

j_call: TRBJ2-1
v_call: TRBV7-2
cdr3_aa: CASSSHGTGYNEQFF

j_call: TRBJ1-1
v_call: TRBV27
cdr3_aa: CASSLRGKAFF

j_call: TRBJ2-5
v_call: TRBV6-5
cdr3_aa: CASSYSGRGGTQYF

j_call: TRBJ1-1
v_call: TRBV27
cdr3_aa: CATKGGRGSNTEAFF

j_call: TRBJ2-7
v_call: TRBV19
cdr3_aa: CASSIGQFYEQYF

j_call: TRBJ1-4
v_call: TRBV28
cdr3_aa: CASSIAGFRGKLFF

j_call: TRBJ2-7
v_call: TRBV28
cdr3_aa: CASSPLFPTEQYF

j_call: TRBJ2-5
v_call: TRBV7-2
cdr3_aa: CASSARETQYF

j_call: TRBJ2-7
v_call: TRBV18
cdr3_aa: CASSPGTGGGYEQYF

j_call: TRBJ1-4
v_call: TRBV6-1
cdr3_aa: CASRDWRVEKLFF

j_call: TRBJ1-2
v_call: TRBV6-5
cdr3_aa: CASSSRGTLLYGYTF

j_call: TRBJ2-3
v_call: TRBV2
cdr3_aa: CASGVFPADTQYF

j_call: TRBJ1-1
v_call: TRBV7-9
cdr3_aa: CASRSPGMNTEAFF

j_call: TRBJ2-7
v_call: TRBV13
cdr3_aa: CASSLQGKSYEQYF

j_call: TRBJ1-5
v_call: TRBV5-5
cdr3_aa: CASSQMPRGRGNQPQHF

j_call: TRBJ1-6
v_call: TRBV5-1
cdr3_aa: CASSRDASTSYNSPLHF

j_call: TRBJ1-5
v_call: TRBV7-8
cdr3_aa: CASSLGTGPQHF

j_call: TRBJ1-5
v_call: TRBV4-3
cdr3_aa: CASSQGLHQPQHF

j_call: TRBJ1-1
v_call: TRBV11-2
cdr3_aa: CASSLEGKVNTEAFF

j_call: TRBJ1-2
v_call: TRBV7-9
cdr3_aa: CASSPAGTYGYTF

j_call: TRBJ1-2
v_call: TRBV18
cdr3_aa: CASSPGRNPNYGYTF

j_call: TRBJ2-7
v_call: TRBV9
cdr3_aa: CASSPQWGDEQYF

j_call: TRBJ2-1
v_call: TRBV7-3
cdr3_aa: CASSLRVNTGPEYNEQFF

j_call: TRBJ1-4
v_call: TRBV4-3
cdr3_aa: CASSQAVGQANEKLFF

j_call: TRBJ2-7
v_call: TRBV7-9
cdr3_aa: CASSHTGYEQYF

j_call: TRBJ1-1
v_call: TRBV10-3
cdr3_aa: CAISGPGRDTEAFF

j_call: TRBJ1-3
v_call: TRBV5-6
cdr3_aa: CASSLRAGNTIYF